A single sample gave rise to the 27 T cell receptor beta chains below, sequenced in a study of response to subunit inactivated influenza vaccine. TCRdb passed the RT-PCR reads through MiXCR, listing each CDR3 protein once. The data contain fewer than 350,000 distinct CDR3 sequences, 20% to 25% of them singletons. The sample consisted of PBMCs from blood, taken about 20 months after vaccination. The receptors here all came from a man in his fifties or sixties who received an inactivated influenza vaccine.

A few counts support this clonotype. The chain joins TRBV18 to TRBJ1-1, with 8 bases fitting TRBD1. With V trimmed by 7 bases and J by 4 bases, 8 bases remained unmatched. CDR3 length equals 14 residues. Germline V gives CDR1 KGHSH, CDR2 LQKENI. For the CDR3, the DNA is TGTGCCAGCTACCGGGACAGGATGGGCACTGAAGCTTTCTTT. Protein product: CASYRDRMGTEAFF.

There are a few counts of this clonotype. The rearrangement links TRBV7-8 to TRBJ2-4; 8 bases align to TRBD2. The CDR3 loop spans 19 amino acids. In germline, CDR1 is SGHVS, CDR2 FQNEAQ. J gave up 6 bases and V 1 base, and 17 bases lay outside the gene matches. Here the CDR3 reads CASSLGSSVSGLVPNIQYF. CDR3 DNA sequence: TGTGCCAGCAGCTTAGGAAGTTCGGTATCGGGACTAGTTCCAAACATTCAGTACTTC.

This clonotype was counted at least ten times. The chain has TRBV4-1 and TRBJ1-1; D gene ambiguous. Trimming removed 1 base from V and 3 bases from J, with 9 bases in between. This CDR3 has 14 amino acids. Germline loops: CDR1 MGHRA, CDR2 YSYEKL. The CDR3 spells CASSQGGGDTEAFF. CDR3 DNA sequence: TGCGCCAGCAGCCAAGGGGGAGGAGACACTGAAGCTTTCTTT.

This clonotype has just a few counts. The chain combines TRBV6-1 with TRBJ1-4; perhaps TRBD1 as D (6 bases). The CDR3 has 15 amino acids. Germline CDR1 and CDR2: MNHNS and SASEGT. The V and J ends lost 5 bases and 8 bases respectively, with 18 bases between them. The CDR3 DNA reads TGTGCCAGCAGTCGTGCGCGAGTGCAGGGGGAAAAACTGTTTTTT. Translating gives CASSRARVQGEKLFF.

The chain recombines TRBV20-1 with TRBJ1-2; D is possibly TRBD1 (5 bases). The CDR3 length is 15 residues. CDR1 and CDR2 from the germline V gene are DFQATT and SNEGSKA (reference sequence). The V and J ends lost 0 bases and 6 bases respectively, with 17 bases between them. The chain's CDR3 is CSARDLGTWGDGYTF. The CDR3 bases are TGCAGTGCTAGAGATCTGGGGACTTGGGGGGATGGCTACACCTTC.

CDR3 residues: CASSSAFGQVSSYEQYF. CDR3 nucleotide sequence: TGTGCCAGCAGCTCTGCCTTCGGCCAGGTGAGCTCCTACGAGCAGTACTTC. The chain recombines TRBV7-9 with TRBJ2-7; unclear D gene. This CDR3 has 17 amino acids. Germline values: CDR1 SEHNR, CDR2 FQNEAQ (reference sequence). V gave up 4 bases and J gave up 0 bases, with 19 bases separating them.

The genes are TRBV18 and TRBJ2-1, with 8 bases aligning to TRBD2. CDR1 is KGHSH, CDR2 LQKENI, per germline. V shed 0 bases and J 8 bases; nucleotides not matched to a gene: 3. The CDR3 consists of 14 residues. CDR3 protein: CASSPPPTSDEQFF. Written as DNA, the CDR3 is TGTGCCAGCTCACCACCCCCGACTAGCGATGAGCAGTTCTTC.

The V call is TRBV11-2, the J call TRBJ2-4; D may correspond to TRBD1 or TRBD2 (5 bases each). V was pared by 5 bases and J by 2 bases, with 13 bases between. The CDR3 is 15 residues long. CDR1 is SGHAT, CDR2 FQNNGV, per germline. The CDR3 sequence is CASSPERGPKNIQYF. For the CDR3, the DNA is TGTGCCAGCAGCCCGGAACGGGGCCCCAAAAACATTCAGTACTTC.

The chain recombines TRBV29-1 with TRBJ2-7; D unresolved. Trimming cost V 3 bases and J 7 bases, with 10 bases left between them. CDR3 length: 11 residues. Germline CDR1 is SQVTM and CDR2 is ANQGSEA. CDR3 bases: TGCAGCGTTGACACGTTAGGAGAGCAGTACTTC. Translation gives CSVDTLGEQYF.

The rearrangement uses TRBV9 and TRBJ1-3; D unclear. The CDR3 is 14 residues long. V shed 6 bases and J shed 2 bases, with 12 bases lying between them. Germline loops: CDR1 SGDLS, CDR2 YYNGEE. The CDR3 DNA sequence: TGTGCCAGCACCCCAGCGCCCACTGGAAACACCATATATTTT. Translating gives CASTPAPTGNTIYF.

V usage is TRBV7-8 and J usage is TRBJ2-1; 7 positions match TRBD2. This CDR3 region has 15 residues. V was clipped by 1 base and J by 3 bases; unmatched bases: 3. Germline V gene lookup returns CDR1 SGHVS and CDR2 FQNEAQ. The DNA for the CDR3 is TGTGCCAGCAGCTTAGTTCGCGGGAGCTACAATGAGCAGTTCTTC. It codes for CASSLVRGSYNEQFF.

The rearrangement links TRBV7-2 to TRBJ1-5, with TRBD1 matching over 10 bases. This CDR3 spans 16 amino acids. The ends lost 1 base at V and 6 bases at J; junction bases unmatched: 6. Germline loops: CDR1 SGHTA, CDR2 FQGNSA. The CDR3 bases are TGTGCCAGCAGCTTAGGTTCGGGACAGGGGACTCAGCCCCAGCATTTT. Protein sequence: CASSLGSGQGTQPQHF.

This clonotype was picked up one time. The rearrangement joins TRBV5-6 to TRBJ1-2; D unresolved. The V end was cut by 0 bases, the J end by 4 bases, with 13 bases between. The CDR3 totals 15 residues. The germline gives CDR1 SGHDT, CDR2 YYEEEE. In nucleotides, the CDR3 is TGTGCCAGCAGCTTGGAGTTGTCAGCCTCCTATGGCTACACCTTC. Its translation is CASSLELSASYGYTF.

The CDR3 nucleotides are TGTGCCATCAGTGGTTGGGGGGTGGGAGATACGCAGTATTTT. Translation: CAISGWGVGDTQYF. The chain is built from TRBV10-3 and TRBJ2-3; maybe TRBD2 (6 bases). This CDR3 spans 14 amino acids. Germline V gene sequence: CDR1 ENHRY, CDR2 SYGVKD. Trimming cost V 4 bases and J 5 bases, with 13 bases left between them.

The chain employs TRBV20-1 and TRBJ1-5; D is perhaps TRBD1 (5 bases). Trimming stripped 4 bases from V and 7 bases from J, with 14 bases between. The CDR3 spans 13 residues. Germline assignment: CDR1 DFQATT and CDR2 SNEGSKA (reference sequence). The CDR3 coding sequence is TGCAGTGCTAAGCAGGGCGAATCCCAGCCCCAGCATTTT. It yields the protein CSAKQGESQPQHF.

DNA of the CDR3: TGTGCCAGCAGGGCAGGAGACCTACGTCTAGCCAAAAACATTCAGTACTTC. It specifies CASRAGDLRLAKNIQYF. The V call is TRBV2, the J call TRBJ2-4; D remains ambiguous. V lost 6 bases to trimming and J lost 0 bases, with 18 bases between them. The CDR3 totals 17 residues. Germline V gives CDR1 SNHLY, CDR2 FYNNEI.

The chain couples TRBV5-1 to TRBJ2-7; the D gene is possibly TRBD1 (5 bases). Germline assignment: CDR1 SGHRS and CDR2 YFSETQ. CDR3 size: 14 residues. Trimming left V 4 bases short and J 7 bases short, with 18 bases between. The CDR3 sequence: CASSPLEYNREQYF. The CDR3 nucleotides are TGCGCCAGCAGCCCTTTGGAATATAACAGGGAGCAGTACTTC. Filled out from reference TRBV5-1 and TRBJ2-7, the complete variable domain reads KAGVTQTPRYLIKTRGQQVTLSCSPISGHRSVSWYQQTPGQGLQFLFEYFSETQRNKGNFPGRFSGRQFSNSRSEMNVSTLELGDSALYLCASSPLEYNREQYFGPGTRLTVT.

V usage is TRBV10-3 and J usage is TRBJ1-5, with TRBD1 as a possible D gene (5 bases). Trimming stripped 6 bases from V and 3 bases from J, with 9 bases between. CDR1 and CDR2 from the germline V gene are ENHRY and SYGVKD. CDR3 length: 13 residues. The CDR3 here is CAIRGRANQPQHF. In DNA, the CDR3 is TGTGCCATCAGAGGCAGGGCCAATCAGCCCCAGCATTTT.

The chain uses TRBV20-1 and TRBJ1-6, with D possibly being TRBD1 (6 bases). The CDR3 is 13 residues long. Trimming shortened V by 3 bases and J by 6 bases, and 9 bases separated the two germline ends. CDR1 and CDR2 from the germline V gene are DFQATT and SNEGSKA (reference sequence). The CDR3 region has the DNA TGCAGTGCTAGCGGGACAACTAATTCACCCCTCCACTTT. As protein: CSASGTTNSPLHF.

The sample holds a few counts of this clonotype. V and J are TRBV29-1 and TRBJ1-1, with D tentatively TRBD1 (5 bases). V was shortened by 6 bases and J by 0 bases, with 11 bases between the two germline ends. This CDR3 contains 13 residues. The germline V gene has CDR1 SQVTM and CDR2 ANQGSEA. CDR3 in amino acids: CSVTGLMNTEAFF. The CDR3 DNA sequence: TGCAGCGTGACGGGACTAATGAACACTGAAGCTTTCTTT.

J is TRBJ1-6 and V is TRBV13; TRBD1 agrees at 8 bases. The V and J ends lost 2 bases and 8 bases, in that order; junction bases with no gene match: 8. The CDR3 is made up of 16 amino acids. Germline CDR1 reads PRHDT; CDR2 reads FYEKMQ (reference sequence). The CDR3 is CASSLRQGAIYSPLHF. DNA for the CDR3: TGTGCCAGCAGCTTACGGCAGGGGGCGATTTATTCACCCCTCCACTTT.

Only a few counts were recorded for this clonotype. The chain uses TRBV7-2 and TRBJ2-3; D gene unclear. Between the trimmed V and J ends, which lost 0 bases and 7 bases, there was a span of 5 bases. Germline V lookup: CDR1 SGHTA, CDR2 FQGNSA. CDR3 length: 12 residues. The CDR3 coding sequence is TGTGCCAGCAGCTTAGCGTTGAATACGCAGTATTTT. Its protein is CASSLALNTQYF. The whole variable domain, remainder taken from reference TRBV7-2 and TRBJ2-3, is GAGVSQSPSNKVTEKGKDVELRCDPISGHTALYWYRQSLGQGLEFLIYFQGNSAPDKSGLPSDRFSAERTGGSVSTLTIQRTQQEDSAVYLCASSLALNTQYFGPGTRLTVL.

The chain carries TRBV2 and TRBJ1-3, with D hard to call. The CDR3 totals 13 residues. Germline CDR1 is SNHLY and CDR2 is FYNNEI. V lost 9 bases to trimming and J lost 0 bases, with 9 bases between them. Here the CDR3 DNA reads TGTGCCAGAACAACAGACTCTGGAAACACCATATATTTT. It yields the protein CARTTDSGNTIYF.

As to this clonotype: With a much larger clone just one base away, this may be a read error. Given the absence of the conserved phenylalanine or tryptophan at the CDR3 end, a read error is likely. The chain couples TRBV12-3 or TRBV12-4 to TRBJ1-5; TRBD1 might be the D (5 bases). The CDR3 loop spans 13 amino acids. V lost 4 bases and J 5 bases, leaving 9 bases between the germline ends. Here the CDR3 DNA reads TGTGCCAGCAGTTCCGAGGGGCATCAGCCCCAGCATTCT. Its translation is CASSSEGHQPQHS.

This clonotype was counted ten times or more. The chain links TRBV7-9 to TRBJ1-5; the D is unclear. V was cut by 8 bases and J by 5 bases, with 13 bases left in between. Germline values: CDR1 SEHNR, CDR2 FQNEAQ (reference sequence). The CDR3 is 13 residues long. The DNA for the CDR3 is TGTGCCAGCGGAGCGGGGAGGTATCAGCCCCAGCATTTT. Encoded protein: CASGAGRYQPQHF.

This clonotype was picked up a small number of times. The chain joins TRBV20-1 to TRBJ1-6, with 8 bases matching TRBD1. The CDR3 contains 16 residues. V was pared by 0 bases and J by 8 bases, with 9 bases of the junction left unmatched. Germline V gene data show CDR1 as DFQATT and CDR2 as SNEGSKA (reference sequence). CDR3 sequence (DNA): TGCAGTGCTAGAGATATGGTGACAGGGGCTGATTCACCCCTCCACTTT. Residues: CSARDMVTGADSPLHF.

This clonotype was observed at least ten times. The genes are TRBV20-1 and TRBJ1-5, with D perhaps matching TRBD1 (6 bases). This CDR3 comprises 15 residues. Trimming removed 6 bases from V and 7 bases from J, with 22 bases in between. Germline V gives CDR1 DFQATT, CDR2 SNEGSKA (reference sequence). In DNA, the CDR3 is TGCAGTGCCCCCAAAGGGGGGGCCGTTGGGCAGCCCCAGCATTTT. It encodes CSAPKGGAVGQPQHF.